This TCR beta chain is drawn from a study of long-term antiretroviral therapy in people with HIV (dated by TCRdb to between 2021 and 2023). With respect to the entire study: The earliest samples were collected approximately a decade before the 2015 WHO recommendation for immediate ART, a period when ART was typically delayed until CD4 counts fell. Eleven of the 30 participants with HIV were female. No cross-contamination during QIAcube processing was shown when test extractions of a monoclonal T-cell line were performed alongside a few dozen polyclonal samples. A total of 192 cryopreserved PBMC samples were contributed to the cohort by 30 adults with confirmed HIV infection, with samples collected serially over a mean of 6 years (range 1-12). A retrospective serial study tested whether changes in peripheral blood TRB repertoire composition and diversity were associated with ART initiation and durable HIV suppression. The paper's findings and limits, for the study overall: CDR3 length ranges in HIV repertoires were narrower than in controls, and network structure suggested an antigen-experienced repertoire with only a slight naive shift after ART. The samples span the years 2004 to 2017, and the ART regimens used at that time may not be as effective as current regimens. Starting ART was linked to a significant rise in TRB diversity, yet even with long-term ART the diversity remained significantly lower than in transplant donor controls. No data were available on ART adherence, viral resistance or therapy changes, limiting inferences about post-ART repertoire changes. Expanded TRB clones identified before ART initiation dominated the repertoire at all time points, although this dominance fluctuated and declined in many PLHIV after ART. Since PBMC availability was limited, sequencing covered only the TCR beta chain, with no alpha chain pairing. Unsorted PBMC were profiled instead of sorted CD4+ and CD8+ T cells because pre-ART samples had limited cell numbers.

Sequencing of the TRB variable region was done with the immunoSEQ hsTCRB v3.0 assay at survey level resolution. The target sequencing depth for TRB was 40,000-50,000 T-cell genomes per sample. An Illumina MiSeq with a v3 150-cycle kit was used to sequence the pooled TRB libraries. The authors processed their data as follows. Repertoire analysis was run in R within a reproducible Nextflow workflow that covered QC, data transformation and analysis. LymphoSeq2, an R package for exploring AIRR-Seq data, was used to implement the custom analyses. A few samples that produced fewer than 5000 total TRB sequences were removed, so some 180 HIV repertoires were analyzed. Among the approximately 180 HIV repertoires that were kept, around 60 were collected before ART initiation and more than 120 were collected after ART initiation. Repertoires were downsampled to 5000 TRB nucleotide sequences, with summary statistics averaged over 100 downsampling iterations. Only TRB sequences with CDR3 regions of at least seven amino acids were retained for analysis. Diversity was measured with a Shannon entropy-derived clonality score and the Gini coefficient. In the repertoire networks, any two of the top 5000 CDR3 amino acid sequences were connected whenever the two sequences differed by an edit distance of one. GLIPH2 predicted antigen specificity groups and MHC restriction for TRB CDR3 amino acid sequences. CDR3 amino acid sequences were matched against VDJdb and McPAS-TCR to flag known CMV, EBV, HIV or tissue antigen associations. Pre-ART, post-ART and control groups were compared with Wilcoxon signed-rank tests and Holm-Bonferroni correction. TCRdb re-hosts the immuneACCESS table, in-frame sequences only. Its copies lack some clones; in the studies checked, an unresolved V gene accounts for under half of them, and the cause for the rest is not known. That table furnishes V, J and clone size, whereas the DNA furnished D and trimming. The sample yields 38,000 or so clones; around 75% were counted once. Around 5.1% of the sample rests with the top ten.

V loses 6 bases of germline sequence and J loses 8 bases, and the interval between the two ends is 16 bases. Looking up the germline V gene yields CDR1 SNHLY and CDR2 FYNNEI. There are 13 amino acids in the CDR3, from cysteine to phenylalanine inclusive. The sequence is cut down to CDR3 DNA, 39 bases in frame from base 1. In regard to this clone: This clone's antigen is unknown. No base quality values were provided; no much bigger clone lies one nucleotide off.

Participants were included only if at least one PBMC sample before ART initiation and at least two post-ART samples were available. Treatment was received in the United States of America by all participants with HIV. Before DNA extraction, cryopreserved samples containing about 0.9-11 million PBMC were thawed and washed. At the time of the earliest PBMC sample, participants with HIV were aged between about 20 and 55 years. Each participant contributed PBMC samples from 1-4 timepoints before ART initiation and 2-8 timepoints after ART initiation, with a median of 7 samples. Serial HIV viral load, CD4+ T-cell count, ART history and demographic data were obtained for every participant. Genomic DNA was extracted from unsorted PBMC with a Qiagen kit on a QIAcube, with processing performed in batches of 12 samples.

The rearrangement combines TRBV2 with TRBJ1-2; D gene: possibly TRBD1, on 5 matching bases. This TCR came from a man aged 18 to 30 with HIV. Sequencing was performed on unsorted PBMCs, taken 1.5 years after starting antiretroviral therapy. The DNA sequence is TGTGCCAGCAGCGACGACGGGGCCGGCGGCTACACCTTC. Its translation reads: CASSDDGAGGYTF.